A selection of T cell receptor beta chains follows, all from one sample in a study of T cells in Graves' hyperthyroidism and ophthalmopathy. TCRdb reprocessed the multiplex PCR reads via MiXCR and lists one record per CDR3 protein. This table holds roughly 740,000 distinct CDR3 sequences, around 17% found once. Sequenced input: blood. The receptor source for this set is a man aged 18-30 years with Graves' hyperthyroidism. Both conserved end residues are part of each CDR3. The D gene is left open where the match is weak. Rows give clone size only sometimes, using once, few, many, or a class for an expanded clone.

D | size | J | V | CDR3 | DNA
. | . | TRBJ2-2 | TRBV19 | CASFMKYTGELFF | TGTGCCAGTTTCATGAAATACACCGGGGAGCTGTTTTTT
TRBD2 | many | TRBJ2-3 | TRBV6-5 | CASSYSGGGGTDTQYF | TGTGCCAGCAGTTACAGCGGCGGGGGTGGCACAGATACGCAGTATTTT
. | few | TRBJ2-7 | TRBV24-1 | CATSDLKGMRYF | TGTGCCACCAGTGATTTGAAAGGGATGCGGTACTTC
TRBD2 | few | TRBJ2-1 | TRBV24-1 | CATSPGLAGVGNNEQFF | TGTGCCACCAGTCCGGGACTAGCGGGAGTAGGTAACAATGAGCAGTTCTTC
TRBD2 | . | TRBJ2-5 | TRBV5-8 | CASSSETSAEETQYF | TGTGCCAGCAGCTCTGAAACTAGCGCGGAAGAGACCCAGTACTTC
. | many | TRBJ1-1 | TRBV6-1 | CASRTRTLRTEAFF | TGTGCCAGCAGGACCCGGACCTTGCGCACTGAAGCTTTCTTT
. | many | TRBJ1-1 | TRBV11-3 | CASSLGSLIRVDTEAFF | TGTGCCAGCAGCTTAGGCTCTCTCATAAGGGTGGACACTGAAGCTTTCTTT
. | few | TRBJ2-7 | TRBV29-1 | CSVEVTGRPYEQYF | TGCAGCGTTGAAGTAACCGGGCGCCCCTACGAGCAGTACTTC
TRBD1 | many | TRBJ2-3 | TRBV2 | CASNRQGVTDTQYF | TGTGCCAGTAACCGACAGGGTGTCACAGATACGCAGTATTTT
. | many | TRBJ2-3 | TRBV6-6 | CASSYSEQTLLDTQYF | TGTGCCAGCAGTTACTCGGAACAGACTTTATTGGATACGCAGTATTTT
TRBD2 | . | TRBJ2-1 | TRBV7-9 | CASSSPGLAGEHSYNEQFF | TGTGCCAGCAGCTCTCCGGGACTAGCGGGAGAGCACTCCTACAATGAGCAGTTCTTC
. | few | TRBJ1-3 | TRBV5-1 | CASSLIGTVGNTIYF | TGCGCCAGCAGCTTGATCGGGACGGTTGGAAACACCATATATTTT
TRBD1 | few | TRBJ1-3 | TRBV4-1 | CAINLGGQGIEWSGNTIYF | TGCGCCATTAACCTGGGTGGACAGGGTATTGAGTGGTCTGGAAACACCATATATTTT
TRBD1 | many | TRBJ2-7 | TRBV20-1 | CSARDPGQPYEQYF | TGCAGTGCTAGAGATCCGGGACAGCCCTACGAGCAGTACTTC
TRBD1 | . | TRBJ2-1 | TRBV20-1 | CSATPGTGAIYEQFF | TGCAGTGCTACCCCCGGGACAGGGGCTATATATGAGCAGTTCTTC
TRBD1 | few | TRBJ1-2 | TRBV4-2 | CASSQGQGITNYGYTF | TGTGCCAGCAGCCAAGGACAGGGCATCACAAACTATGGCTACACCTTC
TRBD2 | many | TRBJ2-5 | TRBV20-1 | CSAFELAGGETQYF | TGCAGTGCATTCGAACTAGCGGGGGGAGAGACCCAGTACTTC
TRBD1 | . | TRBJ1-3 | TRBV20-1 | CSAVPADRVGNTIYF | TGCAGTGCTGTTCCCGCGGACAGGGTTGGAAACACCATATATTTT
. | many | TRBJ1-6 | TRBV11-1 | CASSPYSDSPLHF | TGTGCCAGCAGCCCCTACAGCGATTCACCCCTCCACTTT
. | many | TRBJ2-1 | TRBV28 | CASSLVPGTYNEQFF | TGTGCCAGCAGTTTAGTCCCCGGGACTTACAATGAGCAGTTCTTC
TRBD2 | many | TRBJ2-3 | TRBV7-2 | CASSSPGVAGSTDTQYF | TGTGCCAGCAGTTCTCCCGGGGTAGCGGGGTCGACGGATACGCAGTATTTT
TRBD1 | many | TRBJ2-5 | TRBV29-1 | CSAQTGYQETQYF | TGCAGCGCTCAGACAGGGTATCAAGAGACCCAGTACTTC
. | . | TRBJ2-4 | TRBV7-2 | CASSSQGAKNIQYF | TGTGCCAGCAGCTCCCAGGGGGCCAAAAACATTCAGTACTTC
. | . | TRBJ2-7 | TRBV19 | CASSRGAAEQYF | TGTGCCAGTTCCCGCGGGGCCGCCGAGCAGTACTTC
TRBD1 | many | TRBJ1-1 | TRBV28 | CASRETGAWDTEAFF | TGTGCCAGCAGAGAAACAGGGGCGTGGGACACTGAAGCTTTCTTT
. | many | TRBJ2-7 | TRBV20-1 | CSARRDRGSYEQYF | TGCAGTGCTAGAAGGGACCGCGGCTCCTACGAGCAGTACTTC
. | . | TRBJ2-7 | TRBV28 | CASSLKRDEQYF | TGTGCCAGCAGTTTAAAGAGGGACGAGCAGTACTTC
. | . | TRBJ2-2 | TRBV12-3/TRBV12-4 | CASSAPGSAGELFF | TGTGCCAGCAGTGCCCCCGGGAGCGCCGGGGAGCTGTTTTTT
TRBD2 | . | TRBJ2-3 | TRBV7-2 | CASSSPGVAGGETQYF | TGTGCCAGCAGCTCCCCTGGGGTAGCGGGAGGGGAGACGCAGTATTTT
. | few | TRBJ1-6 | TRBV10-3 | CAISEVNSPLHF | TGTGCCATCAGTGAGGTCAATTCACCCCTCCACTTT
TRBD1 | many | TRBJ1-1 | TRBV12-3/TRBV12-4 | CASSFDRATEAFF | TGTGCCAGCAGTTTTGACAGGGCGACTGAAGCTTTCTTT
. | . | TRBJ2-3 | TRBV5-4 | CASWGASTDTQYF | TGTGCCAGCTGGGGGGCTAGCACAGATACGCAGTATTTT
. | many | TRBJ2-1 | TRBV6-5 | CASSYRLPPTEQFF | TGTGCCAGCAGTTACAGGCTACCCCCCACGGAGCAGTTCTTC
. | . | TRBJ1-1 | TRBV7-6 | CASSLGLEGGPFF | TGTGCCAGCAGCTTAGGATTGGAGGGAGGTCCTTTCTTT
. | many | TRBJ1-1 | TRBV10-1 | CASSGGTENTEAFF | TGCGCCAGCAGTGGGGGAACAGAGAACACTGAAGCTTTCTTT
. | many | TRBJ2-7 | TRBV13 | CASSPRGANSYEQYF | TGTGCCAGCAGCCCCCGTGGGGCAAACTCCTACGAGCAGTACTTC
. | many | TRBJ1-1 | TRBV10-3 | CAISESQGNTEAFF | TGTGCCATCAGTGAGTCCCAGGGGAACACTGAAGCTTTCTTT
. | few | TRBJ2-1 | TRBV5-8 | CASSFGSYLNSLDEQFF | TGTGCCAGCAGCTTCGGTAGTTACTTAAATTCTCTTGATGAGCAGTTCTTC
. | many | TRBJ1-1 | TRBV3-1 | CASSQVGEGTEAFF | TGTGCCAGCAGCCAAGTTGGTGAGGGCACTGAAGCTTTCTTT
TRBD1 | . | TRBJ1-3 | TRBV7-9 | CASSAPGQHGNTIYF | TGTGCCAGCAGCGCCCCGGGACAGCATGGAAACACCATATATTTT
. | many | TRBJ1-5 | TRBV3-1 | CASSQGVNQPQHF | TGTGCCAGCAGCCAAGGAGTCAATCAGCCCCAGCATTTT
TRBD1 | . | TRBJ2-3 | TRBV7-8 | CDSSLELGTGSDTQCF | TGTGACAGCAGCTTAGAACTCGGGACAGGTTCGGATACGCAGTGTTTT
. | many | TRBJ1-6 | TRBV30 | CAWSVQGHSLGSPLHF | TGTGCCTGGAGTGTACAAGGACACTCCTTGGGATCACCCCTCCACTTT